The rows below give T cell receptor beta chains drawn from one sample of a study of blood T cell repertoires in COVID-19. Sequencing used immunoSEQ multiplex PCR; TCRdb keeps in-frame clones, though not all of them. The sample holds roughly 290,000 clones; around nine tenths are singletons and the top ten take under 0.95%. Sample: peripheral blood. The receptor set was obtained from a young man with acute or convalescent COVID-19. Each CDR3 is given with its conserved first and last residue. Each record gives: clone size, D gene, J gene, V gene, CDR3 protein, CDR3 DNA. D genes are given only for firm matches. For some rows the clone size is stated as once, few or many, or as a class when expanded; others skip it.

size: -
D: -
J: TRBJ2-6
V: TRBV19
CDR3: CASSMGGSGANVLTF
DNA: TGTGCCAGTAGTATGGGGGGCTCTGGGGCCAACGTCCTGACTTTC

size: -
D: TRBD1
J: TRBJ2-7
V: TRBV30
CDR3: CAWSGRTGEREQYF
DNA: TGTGCCTGGAGTGGAAGGACAGGGGAACGCGAGCAGTACTTC

size: few
D: TRBD2
J: TRBJ2-7
V: TRBV27
CDR3: CASSTGTSVHEQYF
DNA: TGTGCCAGCAGCACCGGGACTAGCGTCCACGAGCAGTACTTC

size: -
D: -
J: TRBJ2-5
V: TRBV7-6
CDR3: CASSLFGQPLRETQYF
DNA: TGTGCCAGCAGCTTATTCGGACAGCCTTTAAGGGAGACCCAGTACTTC

size: -
D: TRBD1
J: TRBJ2-1
V: TRBV29-1
CDR3: CSDTTGGKDNEQFF
DNA: TGCAGCGACACTACAGGGGGTAAGGACAATGAGCAGTTCTTC

size: -
D: -
J: TRBJ2-2
V: TRBV7-9
CDR3: CASSAQTTNTGELFF
DNA: TGTGCCAGCAGCGCACAGACAACTAACACCGGGGAGCTGTTTTTT

size: once
D: -
J: TRBJ1-2
V: TRBV11-2
CDR3: CASSSPRNYGYTF
DNA: TGTGCCAGCAGCTCCCCCCGTAACTATGGCTACACCTTC

size: once
D: TRBD1
J: TRBJ1-6
V: TRBV28
CDR3: CASSLRPWDRARGSPLHF
DNA: TGTGCCAGCAGTCTACGCCCGTGGGACAGGGCTCGAGGGTCACCCCTCCACTTT

size: few
D: -
J: TRBJ1-2
V: TRBV19
CDR3: CASSWAPRSSGGYTF
DNA: TGTGCCAGTAGTTGGGCACCGCGATCGAGCGGTGGCTACACCTTC

size: -
D: TRBD1
J: TRBJ1-1
V: TRBV28
CDR3: CASSNPGQGMKNEAFF
DNA: TGTGCCAGCAGTAATCCGGGACAGGGGATGAAAAATGAAGCTTTCTTT

size: -
D: -
J: TRBJ2-7
V: TRBV18
CDR3: CASSLEGEQYF
DNA: TGTGCCAGCTCGCTTGAGGGCGAGCAGTACTTC

size: once
D: -
J: TRBJ2-5
V: TRBV6-5
CDR3: CASSRQLARGTQYF
DNA: TGTGCCAGCAGTCGGCAACTGGCCCGGGGGACCCAGTACTTC

size: -
D: -
J: TRBJ1-2
V: TRBV3-1/TRBV3-2
CDR3: CASSQATGKPHKGYTF
DNA: TGTGCCAGCAGCCAAGCGACAGGCAAGCCCCACAAAGGCTACACCTTC

size: -
D: -
J: TRBJ1-5
V: TRBV28
CDR3: CASSLLFRSNQPQHF
DNA: TGTGCCAGCAGTTTATTGTTCAGGTCCAATCAGCCCCAGCATTTT

size: -
D: -
J: TRBJ1-5
V: TRBV6-1
CDR3: CASSETPDYQPQHF
DNA: TGTGCCAGCAGTGAAACACCGGACTATCAGCCCCAGCATTTT

size: once
D: -
J: TRBJ1-4
V: TRBV29-1
CDR3: CSARDEKLFF
DNA: TGCAGCGCTCGAGATGAAAAACTGTTTTTT

size: -
D: -
J: TRBJ2-3
V: TRBV11-2
CDR3: CASSLDRVGPDTQYF
DNA: TGTGCCAGCAGCTTAGATCGGGTGGGGCCAGATACGCAGTATTTT

size: -
D: TRBD2
J: TRBJ2-3
V: TRBV6-5
CDR3: CASSVAGVSTDTQYF
DNA: TGTGCCAGCAGCGTAGCGGGAGTGAGCACAGATACGCAGTATTTT

size: -
D: -
J: TRBJ1-1
V: TRBV5-1
CDR3: CASSLGGAFDEAFF
DNA: TGCGCCAGCAGCTTAGGAGGGGCATTCGATGAAGCTTTCTTT

size: -
D: TRBD1
J: TRBJ2-3
V: TRBV6-1
CDR3: CASSEVGQGRSDTQYF
DNA: TGTGCCAGCAGTGAAGTGGGACAGGGGAGGTCAGATACGCAGTATTTT

size: -
D: -
J: TRBJ1-1
V: TRBV7-6
CDR3: CASSLERGTEAFF
DNA: TGTGCCAGCAGCTTAGAAAGGGGCACTGAAGCTTTCTTT

size: -
D: -
J: TRBJ1-1
V: TRBV6-5
CDR3: CASSYSRTGTTPEAFF
DNA: TGTGCCAGCAGTTACTCGAGAACAGGTACGACCCCTGAAGCTTTCTTT

size: -
D: -
J: TRBJ2-5
V: TRBV4-1
CDR3: CASSQDNQGIQETQYF
DNA: TGCGCCAGCAGCCAAGATAACCAGGGGATCCAAGAGACCCAGTACTTC

size: -
D: -
J: TRBJ1-1
V: TRBV19
CDR3: CASSRRAARDTEAFF
DNA: TGTGCCAGTAGTCGGAGGGCGGCGAGGGACACTGAAGCTTTCTTT

size: -
D: TRBD2
J: TRBJ2-3
V: TRBV4-2
CDR3: CASSQDSASGLYTQYF
DNA: TGTGCCAGCAGCCAAGATTCGGCTAGCGGATTATATACGCAGTATTTT

size: -
D: -
J: TRBJ1-2
V: TRBV2
CDR3: CASKAGFLPWYGYTF
DNA: TGTGCCAGCAAGGCAGGGTTTCTCCCATGGTATGGCTACACCTTC

size: -
D: -
J: TRBJ1-5
V: TRBV27
CDR3: CASSFGNQPQHF
DNA: TGTGCCAGCAGTTTCGGCAATCAGCCCCAGCATTTT

size: -
D: -
J: TRBJ2-7
V: TRBV25-1
CDR3: CASSGLYEQYF
DNA: TGTGCCAGCAGTGGTCTATACGAGCAGTACTTC

size: -
D: -
J: TRBJ2-3
V: TRBV7-9
CDR3: CASSRGSLGDTQYF
DNA: TGTGCCAGCAGCCGCGGGTCTCTCGGAGATACGCAGTATTTT

size: -
D: -
J: TRBJ1-6
V: TRBV6-5
CDR3: CASSRGQIDSPLHF
DNA: TGTGCCAGCAGTCGCGGACAGATCGATTCACCCCTCCACTTT

size: once
D: -
J: TRBJ1-5
V: TRBV18
CDR3: CASSPEAGGNQPQHF
DNA: TGTGCCAGCTCACCCGAGGCGGGGGGTAATCAGCCCCAGCATTTT

size: -
D: -
J: TRBJ1-1
V: TRBV2
CDR3: CASSLTPVNTEAFF
DNA: TGTGCCAGCAGCCTAACCCCGGTGAACACTGAAGCTTTCTTT

size: -
D: TRBD1
J: TRBJ1-3
V: TRBV3-1/TRBV3-2
CDR3: CASSHSGTGRVTIYF
DNA: TGTGCCAGCAGCCATTCCGGGACAGGGAGGGTAACCATATATTTT

size: -
D: TRBD1
J: TRBJ2-6
V: TRBV5-1
CDR3: CASSVTGTGANVLTF
DNA: TGCGCCAGCAGCGTGACAGGGACTGGGGCCAACGTCCTGACTTTC

size: -
D: -
J: TRBJ1-2
V: TRBV29-1
CDR3: CSVDSPSGGYTF
DNA: TGCAGCGTTGATTCTCCTTCGGGGGGCTACACCTTC

size: -
D: -
J: TRBJ1-2
V: TRBV5-6
CDR3: CASSLETVTNYGYTF
DNA: TGTGCCAGCAGCTTGGAAACAGTGACTAACTATGGCTACACCTTC

size: -
D: TRBD1
J: TRBJ1-4
V: TRBV6-5
CDR3: CASIQGAGEKLFF
DNA: TGTGCCAGCATCCAGGGGGCGGGTGAAAAACTGTTTTTT

size: many
D: -
J: TRBJ1-3
V: TRBV5-4
CDR3: CASSLGGSGNTIYF
DNA: TGTGCCAGCAGCTTAGGGGGATCTGGAAACACCATATATTTT

size: -
D: -
J: TRBJ1-5
V: TRBV6-5
CDR3: CASSYRRSQPQHF
DNA: TGTGCCAGCAGTTATCGGAGGAGTCAGCCCCAGCATTTT

size: few
D: -
J: TRBJ1-3
V: TRBV7-2
CDR3: CASSSGTSLISGNTIYF
DNA: TGTGCCAGCAGCTCCGGGACAAGTTTAATTTCTGGAAACACCATATATTTT

size: -
D: TRBD1
J: TRBJ2-7
V: TRBV11-2
CDR3: CASSIRDRGPYEQYF
DNA: TGTGCCAGCAGCATCCGGGACAGGGGACCCTACGAGCAGTACTTC

size: few
D: -
J: TRBJ1-2
V: TRBV7-3
CDR3: CASRDSYGYTF
DNA: TGTGCCAGCAGAGACAGCTATGGCTACACCTTC

size: -
D: -
J: TRBJ1-1
V: TRBV5-4
CDR3: CASSLGGGNTEAFF
DNA: TGTGCCAGCAGCTTGGGAGGGGGGAACACTGAAGCTTTCTTT

size: -
D: TRBD1
J: TRBJ1-2
V: TRBV7-9
CDR3: CASSLLGQGRDGYTF
DNA: TGTGCCAGCAGCTTACTGGGACAGGGAAGAGATGGCTACACCTTC

size: -
D: TRBD2
J: TRBJ2-7
V: TRBV6-2/TRBV6-3
CDR3: CASSYSSSGPSYEQYF
DNA: TGTGCCAGCAGTTACTCATCTAGCGGGCCTTCCTACGAGCAGTACTTC

size: -
D: -
J: TRBJ2-1
V: TRBV7-9
CDR3: CASSLVGQGMYDEQFF
DNA: TGTGCCAGCAGCTTAGTTGGGCAGGGGATGTACGATGAGCAGTTCTTC

size: -
D: TRBD1
J: TRBJ2-1
V: TRBV25-1
CDR3: CASIPALYRGSYNEQFF
DNA: TGTGCCAGCATACCCGCCCTTTACAGGGGTTCGTACAATGAGCAGTTCTTC

size: -
D: -
J: TRBJ2-1
V: TRBV5-4
CDR3: CASSITGHTYNEQFF
DNA: TGTGCCAGCAGCATTACTGGACATACCTACAATGAGCAGTTCTTC

size: -
D: -
J: TRBJ1-5
V: TRBV2
CDR3: CASSDYGGSNQPQHF
DNA: TGTGCCAGCAGTGATTACGGGGGGAGTAATCAGCCCCAGCATTTT

size: -
D: -
J: TRBJ1-5
V: TRBV19
CDR3: CASSIPHGINQPQHF
DNA: TGTGCCAGTAGTATACCGCACGGGATCAATCAGCCCCAGCATTTT